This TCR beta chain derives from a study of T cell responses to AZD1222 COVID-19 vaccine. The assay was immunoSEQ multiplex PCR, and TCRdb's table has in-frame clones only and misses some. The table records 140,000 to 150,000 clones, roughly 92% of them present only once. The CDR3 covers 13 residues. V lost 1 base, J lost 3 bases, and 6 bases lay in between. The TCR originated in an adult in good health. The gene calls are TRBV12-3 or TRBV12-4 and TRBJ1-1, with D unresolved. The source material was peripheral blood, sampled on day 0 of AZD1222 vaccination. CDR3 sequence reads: CASSLVQDTEAFF. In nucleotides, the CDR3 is TGTGCCAGCAGTTTAGTCCAGGACACTGAAGCTTTCTTT.